These 21 T cell receptor beta chains share one sample of origin, sequenced in a study of blood T cell repertoires in COVID-19. Only in-frame clones appear in the TCRdb table, and some are missing; sequencing was by immunoSEQ multiplex PCR. The sample consists of 140,000 to 150,000 clones, roughly 81% of them appearing once. Sequenced material: peripheral blood. These receptors all stem from a human donor with acute or convalescent COVID-19. The donor label of this sample is uncertain.

The chain uses TRBV6-5 and TRBJ1-2; no clear D. Germline V lookup: CDR1 MNHEY, CDR2 SVGAGI. The CDR3 runs to 14 residues. Trimming took off 1 base at V and 6 bases at J, with 12 bases between the two ends. Here the CDR3 DNA reads TGTGCCAGCAGTTACTTTGGAGGGAGGGATGGCTACACCTTC. Translated, it gives CASSYFGGRDGYTF.

The chain recombines TRBV4-1 with TRBJ2-6; 7 positions match TRBD2. J gave up 4 bases and V 3 bases, and 6 bases lay outside the gene matches. The length of the CDR3 is 16 residues. Germline V gene lookup returns CDR1 MGHRA and CDR2 YSYEKL. The CDR3 DNA reads as TGCGCCAGCAGCCAGAGGGAGGGGACGGGGGCCAACGTCCTGACTTTC. It specifies CASSQREGTGANVLTF.

The chain recombines TRBV25-1 with TRBJ2-7, with D uncertain. This CDR3 contains 15 residues. V lost 3 bases and J 0 bases, leaving 12 bases between the germline ends. Germline values: CDR1 MGHDK, CDR2 SYGVNS. The CDR3 bases are TGTGCCAGCAGTGACCTCTCCAGTTTCTCCTACGAGCAGTACTTC. It specifies CASSDLSSFSYEQYF.

CDR3 in amino acids: CAWSVRGDSNQPQHF. The CDR3, as DNA: TGTGCCTGGAGTGTCCGGGGAGATAGCAATCAGCCCCAGCATTTT. The V call is TRBV30, the J call TRBJ1-5; D gene uncertain. Germline V gene sequence: CDR1 GTSNPN, CDR2 SVGIG (reference sequence). This CDR3 contains 15 residues. V was cut by 0 bases and J by 0 bases, with 9 bases left in between.

This clone was counted once. This chain links TRBV6-5 with TRBJ2-3, with 13 bases lining up with TRBD2. Germline V gives CDR1 MNHEY, CDR2 SVGAGI. Trimming removed 4 bases from V and 5 bases from J; junction bases left unmatched: 6. This CDR3 spans 16 amino acids. As DNA, the CDR3 is TGTGCCAGCAGTTCCAGACTAGCGGGGGGTGGAGATACGCAGTATTTT. Amino acid sequence: CASSSRLAGGGDTQYF.

This clone occurred a few times. The genes are TRBV12-5 and TRBJ1-1, with D hard to call. Germline V gene lookup returns CDR1 LGHNT and CDR2 FRNRAP. V was shortened by 7 bases and J by 2 bases, with 23 bases between the two germline ends. This CDR3 is 17 amino acids long. CDR3 nucleotide sequence: TGTGCTAGTGCCGACGGAGGAAGCCTCGGCCCCAACACTGAAGCTTTCTTT. It yields the protein CASADGGSLGPNTEAFF.

The J gene is TRBJ2-1, the V gene TRBV9; 9 bases are shared with TRBD2. The CDR3 is 15 residues long. CDR1 and CDR2 (germline): SGDLS, YYNGEE. V trimming: 2 bases; J trimming: 4 bases; junction bases outside the gene matches: 4. The CDR3 DNA sequence: TGTGCCAGCAGCGTGGGGACTAGCTATTACAATGAGCAGTTCTTC. This encodes CASSVGTSYYNEQFF.

This rearrangement joins TRBV7-9 to TRBJ1-1; 7 nucleotides align to TRBD1. The CDR3 covers 15 residues. From germline, CDR1 is SEHNR and CDR2 FQNEAQ (reference sequence). Unmatched junction bases numbered 7, after V lost 1 base and J lost 5 bases. Here the CDR3 reads CASSLGLGGGTEAFF. CDR3 sequence (DNA): TGTGCCAGCAGCTTAGGCCTAGGGGGCGGAACTGAAGCTTTCTTT.

The J gene is TRBJ2-1, the V gene TRBV18, with D possibly matching TRBD1 (5 bases). CDR1 KGHSH and CDR2 LQKENI come from the germline V gene. V was clipped by 5 bases and J by 1 base, with 21 bases between them. The CDR3 loop spans 18 amino acids. DNA for the CDR3: TGTGCCAGCTCATCGAACTACCCGACAGATTTGTCCTACAATGAGCAGTTCTTC. This gives the protein CASSSNYPTDLSYNEQFF.

Only one count was recorded for this clone. The gene calls are TRBV4-2 and TRBJ2-7; D is perhaps TRBD1 (6 bases). This CDR3 is 14 amino acids long. V shed 2 bases and J shed 4 bases, with 12 bases lying between them. The V gene's germline CDR1 is LGHNA and CDR2 YNFKEQ. CDR3 nucleotide sequence: TGTGCCAGCAGCCAATTTACAGGGATGTACGAGCAGTACTTC. Its translation: CASSQFTGMYEQYF.

This clone occurred a few times. V and J are TRBV10-1 and TRBJ2-1; 10 bases align to TRBD1. The CDR3 totals 15 residues. From germline, CDR1 is WNHNN and CDR2 SYGVQD (reference sequence). The V segment lost 4 bases and the J segment 4 bases; nucleotides outside the gene matches: 4. The CDR3 DNA is TGCGCCAGCAGTGCCGGACAGGGGGAGTACAATGAGCAGTTCTTC. Its protein is CASSAGQGEYNEQFF.

This chain connects TRBV6-5 to TRBJ1-6; D is unclear. In germline, CDR1 is MNHEY, CDR2 SVGAGI. The CDR3 is 14 amino acids. Trimming took 0 bases from V and 6 from J, leaving 6 bases between them. CDR3 sequence (DNA): TGTGCCAGCAGTTACTCTCGTCCTAATTCACCCCTCCACTTT. It specifies CASSYSRPNSPLHF.

This chain connects TRBV27 to TRBJ1-2, with a possible D match to TRBD1 (6 bases). Germline CDR1 is MNHEY and CDR2 is SMNVEV (reference sequence). Deletions cut 6 bases from V and 8 bases from J, with 19 bases between. The length of the CDR3 is 14 residues. For the CDR3, the DNA is TGTGCCAGCAGACCCCTGAGGACAGACGGAGGCTACACCTTC. Its translation is CASRPLRTDGGYTF.

There are a few counts of this clone. For the CDR3, the DNA is TGTGCCAGCAGCCTGACAGGAACGAATTCACCCCTCCACTTT. Translation: CASSLTGTNSPLHF. The chain has TRBV3-1 (or the pseudogene TRBV3-2) and TRBJ1-6; possible D gene TRBD1, 6 bases. CDR1 is LGHDT and CDR2 is YNNKEL in the germline V gene (reference sequence). The CDR3 covers 14 residues. Trimming took 4 bases from V and 7 from J, leaving 11 bases between them.

V is TRBV19 and J is TRBJ1-5, with D uncertain. Looked up from germline, CDR1 is LNHDA and CDR2 is SQIVND (reference sequence). Trimming stripped 3 bases from V and 4 bases from J, with 16 bases between. This CDR3 region has 16 residues. The CDR3 bases are TGTGCCAGTAGTATCTATGAGGGTAGGTTTAATCAGCCCCAGCATTTT. This encodes CASSIYEGRFNQPQHF.

The chain recombines TRBV27 with TRBJ1-4; D gene ambiguous. This CDR3 contains 16 residues. V was clipped by 3 bases and J by 2 bases, with 13 bases between them. Germline CDR1 and CDR2: MNHEY and SMNVEV (reference sequence). The CDR3 bases are TGTGCCAGCAGTTTGTTCCCTGGGCAGACTAATGAAAAACTGTTTTTT. Protein sequence: CASSLFPGQTNEKLFF.

J is TRBJ2-3 and V is TRBV5-4; 8 bases line up with TRBD2. The germline V gene encodes CDR1 SGHNT and CDR2 YYREEE (reference sequence). V shed 4 bases, J shed 6 bases, and the junction held 10 bases outside the gene matches. The CDR3 consists of 15 residues. The CDR3 nucleotides are TGTGCCAGCAGCCCGAAAGGACTAGCAGAGGATACGCAGTATTTT. As protein: CASSPKGLAEDTQYF. Variable domain in full (rest from reference TRBV5-4 and TRBJ2-3): ETGVTQSPTHLIKTRGQQVTLRCSSQSGHNTVSWYQQALGQGPQFIFQYYREEENGRGNFPPRFSGLQFPNYSSELNVNALELDDSALYLCASSPKGLAEDTQYFGPGTRLTVL.

In DNA form, the CDR3 reads TGTGCCAGCAGTTTTTCAGGGGGGCTCTCTGGAGATGAGCAGTTCTTC. Protein product: CASSFSGGLSGDEQFF. The genes are TRBV27 and TRBJ2-1; the D gene is possibly TRBD1 (7 bases). CDR1 and CDR2 (germline): MNHEY, SMNVEV (reference sequence). The V end was cut by 3 bases, the J end by 8 bases, with 20 bases between. This CDR3 region has 16 residues.

This clone has more than one count but fewer than ten. The chain carries TRBV5-5 and TRBJ1-1, with a weak D call TRBD1 (6 bases). Trimming took 10 bases from V and 3 from J, leaving 16 bases between them. The germline V gene has CDR1 SGHKS and CDR2 YYEKEE (reference sequence). The CDR3 covers 13 residues. The CDR3 is CASLPDSHTEAFF. The DNA of the CDR3 is TGTGCCTCCCTCCCGGACAGTCACACTGAAGCTTTCTTT.

The table lists this clone with a few counts. The chain employs TRBV9 and TRBJ1-4; D might be TRBD1 (5 bases). Between the trimmed V and J ends, which lost 3 bases and 8 bases, there was a span of 17 bases. The CDR3 totals 15 residues. Looked up from germline, CDR1 is SGDLS and CDR2 is YYNGEE. This chain's CDR3 is CASSADDSYREKLFF. CDR3 nucleotide sequence: TGTGCCAGCAGCGCGGACGACAGTTACAGAGAAAAACTGTTTTTT. Supplemented by reference TRBV9 and TRBJ1-4, the full variable domain reads DSGVTQTPKHLITATGQRVTLRCSPRSGDLSVYWYQQSLDQGLQFLIQYYNGEERAKGNILERFSAQQFPDLHSELNLSSLELGDSALYFCASSADDSYREKLFFGSGTQLSVL.

V and J are TRBV4-1 and TRBJ2-2, with 9 bases aligning to TRBD1. There are 15 residues in the CDR3. The germline CDR1 and CDR2 sequences are MGHRA and YSYEKL. After removal of 2 bases from V and 7 bases from J, the junction contained 5 bases not matched to a gene. CDR3 in DNA: TGCGCCAGCAGCCAATGGGACAGGGCTATCGGGGAGCTGTTTTTT. It specifies CASSQWDRAIGELFF.